Listed below are T cell receptor beta chains from one sample, sequenced in a study of metastatic and nonmetastatic thyroid tumors. Through MiXCR, TCRdb re-clonotyped the PCR reads. There are 20,000 to 25,000 clones in the sample; around 21% occur only once, and 27% lies in the top ten. Material for sequencing was blood. These receptors all stem from a female donor with papillary thyroid cancer or a benign thyroid nodule (not recorded which). Some clones in this sample may be carry-over from other donors' samples. CDR3s include the opening cysteine and the closing phenylalanine or tryptophan. The D gene is left open where the match is weak. Some rows have no size entry. The others give once, few or many, or a class for an expanded clone.

length	D	V	J	size	DNA	CDR3
16	.	TRBV20-1	TRBJ1-5	.	TGCAGTGCTAGAGTCCTTGACCGGGGTTCGGATCAGCCCCAGCATTTT	CSARVLDRGSDQPQHF
14	TRBD1	TRBV12-3/TRBV12-4	TRBJ2-2	few	TGTGCCAGCAGGGGATGGACAGGGACCGGGGAGCTGTTTTTT	CASRGWTGTGELFF
15	.	TRBV7-9	TRBJ2-5	many	TGTGCCAGCAGCCCACGGGTGGGCGGCCAAGAGACCCAGTACTTC	CASSPRVGGQETQYF
13	TRBD2	TRBV10-3	TRBJ2-1	few	TGTGCCATTCTAGCGGGAGGGGAAAATGAGCAGTTCTTC	CAILAGGENEQFF
13	.	TRBV19	TRBJ2-5	medium-sized	TGTGCCAGTAGTATCCGGGTCCAAGAGACCCAGTACTTC	CASSIRVQETQYF
16	.	TRBV28	TRBJ1-2	.	TGTGCCAGCAGTTTCGACCGCACCTCTGAGAACTATGGCTACACCTTC	CASSFDRTSENYGYTF
14	.	TRBV12-1	TRBJ2-7	few	TGTGCCAGCAGCTTCGGGGGACAGACAACCGAGCAGTACTTC	CASSFGGQTTEQYF
13	.	TRBV10-1	TRBJ1-6	many	TGCGCCACCAGCCAGGGGTTGGATTCACCCCTCCACTTT	CATSQGLDSPLHF
13	.	TRBV28	TRBJ2-5	many	TGTGCCAGCAGTTTGTCAGGGCGAGAGACCCAGTACTTC	CASSLSGRETQYF
16	TRBD2	TRBV11-1	TRBJ2-2	many	TGTGCCAGCAGACATCCGGGACTAGATCACACCGGGGAGCTGTTTTTT	CASRHPGLDHTGELFF
16	.	TRBV2	TRBJ1-3	many	TGTGCCAGCAGTGAAATTGGGTCGAGGTCAGGAAACACCATATATTTT	CASSEIGSRSGNTIYF
16	.	TRBV15	TRBJ1-1	.	TGTGCCACCAGCCCCCGGGATGGGTCAGCGAACACTGAAGCTTTCTTT	CATSPRDGSANTEAFF
14	.	TRBV11-3	TRBJ1-2	many	TGTGCCAGCAGCTTAGAGTCAGGGAACTATGGCTACACCTTC	CASSLESGNYGYTF
12	.	TRBV4-3	TRBJ2-1	many	TGCGCCAGCAGCCAAGGAGGCAATGAGCAGTTCTTC	CASSQGGNEQFF
15	.	TRBV5-1	TRBJ1-2	.	TGCGCCAGCAGCTTGGATGGGACCCCGGGCTATGGCTACACCTTC	CASSLDGTPGYGYTF
13	.	TRBV2	TRBJ1-1	many	TGTGCCAGCAGTGAAGGGGAGAACACTGAAGCTTTCTTT	CASSEGENTEAFF
15	TRBD2	TRBV7-3	TRBJ2-2	many	TGTGCCAGCAGCTACCGAGCGGGAGACACCGGGGAGCTGTTTTTT	CASSYRAGDTGELFF
11	.	TRBV30	TRBJ2-3	.	TGTGCCAGTAGTATCGCCGACAAACGGTATTTT	CASSIADKRYF
16	.	TRBV12-3/TRBV12-4	TRBJ1-5	.	TGTGCCAGCAGTGACGCCGGTACACACCCAGATCAGCCCCAGCATTTT	CASSDAGTHPDQPQHF
15	.	TRBV27	TRBJ1-5	medium-sized	TGTGCCAGCAGTTTGACTAGGGGCGGCGATCAGCCCCAGCATTTT	CASSLTRGGDQPQHF
16	TRBD2	TRBV11-3	TRBJ2-1	many	TGTGCCAGCAGCCCCCGAGTAGCGGGGGGGATCAATGAGCAGTTCTTC	CASSPRVAGGINEQFF
15	.	TRBV5-1	TRBJ1-1	.	TGCGCCAGCAGCTTGGAGGGTTTTATGAACACTGAAGCTTTCTTT	CASSLEGFMNTEAFF
13	TRBD1	TRBV29-1	TRBJ2-1	many	TGCAGCGTTGTACGGACAGGGGGCAATGAGCAGTTCTTC	CSVVRTGGNEQFF
12	.	TRBV5-5	TRBJ2-2	many	TGTGCCAGCAGCTCTTCCGGGGGGGAGCTGTTTTTT	CASSSSGGELFF
13	.	TRBV9	TRBJ2-7	.	TGTGCCAGCAGCCCTAGTCAGGGTGGCGAGCAGTACTTC	CASSPSQGGEQYF
12	.	TRBV18	TRBJ1-1	once	TGTGCCAGCTCCACTTCGAACACTGAAGCTTTCTTT	CASSTSNTEAFF
14	TRBD2	TRBV20-1	TRBJ2-5	many	TGCAGTGCTAAACTAGCGGGAGGTCAAGAGACCCAGTACTTC	CSAKLAGGQETQYF
14	.	TRBV7-2	TRBJ2-7	.	TGTGCCAGCAGCTTCAAGGGGGAGCCCTACGAGCAGTACTTC	CASSFKGEPYEQYF
15	TRBD1	TRBV19	TRBJ1-2	medium-sized	TGTGCCAGTAGTATCCTAGGTAGGACAGGGAATGGCTACACCTTC	CASSILGRTGNGYTF
13	TRBD2	TRBV10-3	TRBJ2-5	many	TGTGCCATCTCAGGAGCGGGAGAAGAGACCCAGTACTTC	CAISGAGEETQYF
15	.	TRBV5-5	TRBJ1-1	once	TGTGCCAGCAGCTTGGGGGGGACCATGAACACTGAAGCTTTCTTT	CASSLGGTMNTEAFF
14	.	TRBV19	TRBJ2-7	few	TGTGCCAGTAGTAAAGCGGCAGGGGTGGAAGAGCAGTACTTC	CASSKAAGVEEQYF
11	.	TRBV6-1	TRBJ1-2	.	TGTGCCAGTGGAGGGGTCTATGGCTACACCTTC	CASGGVYGYTF
13	.	TRBV2	TRBJ1-6	many	TGTGCCAGCAGTGAGGGACTAAATTCACCCCTCCACTTT	CASSEGLNSPLHF
13	.	TRBV20-1	TRBJ1-2	many	TGCAGTGCTCCCGACATGTCGTCCTATGGCTACACCTTC	CSAPDMSSYGYTF
15	TRBD1	TRBV6-5	TRBJ1-1	.	TGTGCCAGCAGTTACTCATGGACAGGGGCTTCTGAAGCTTTCTTT	CASSYSWTGASEAFF
15	.	TRBV6-2/TRBV6-3	TRBJ2-1	few	TGTGCCAGCAGGGGACTCCTTATCTCCTACAATGAGCAGTTCTTC	CASRGLLISYNEQFF
15	.	TRBV24-1	TRBJ2-5	.	TGTGCCACCAGTGCTACCGGCGGGACTCAAGAGACCCAGTACTTC	CATSATGGTQETQYF